A selection of T cell receptor beta chains follows, all from one sample in a study of beta chain features in type 1 diabetes. Sequencing used immunoSEQ multiplex PCR; TCRdb keeps in-frame clones, though not all of them. The sample lists fewer than 350,000 clones, approximately 16% occurring once. The specimen was naive CD4+ T cells from blood. The receptor source for this set is a man aged 18 to 35 with type 1 diabetes. CDR3s include the opening cysteine and the closing phenylalanine or tryptophan. Fields, in order: clone size, V gene, D gene, J gene, CDR3 DNA, CDR3 protein. A D gene is named only where the DNA matches it firmly. Not every row has a clone size; where given, it reads once, few, many or a size class.

>-|TRBV6-5|TRBD1|TRBJ2-1
TGTGCCAGCAGTTGGGGGGACAGGGGCCCCAATGAGCAGTTCTTC
CASSWGDRGPNEQFF
>few|TRBV29-1|-|TRBJ1-1
TGCAGCGTACTCACCCCAGAGGGAGGTGCTGAAGCTTTCTTT
CSVLTPEGGAEAFF
>once|TRBV7-2|TRBD1|TRBJ1-4
TGTGCCAGCAGCTTGGGACAGTTTAATGAAAAACTGTTTTTT
CASSLGQFNEKLFF
>-|TRBV27|TRBD1|TRBJ1-5
TGTGCCAGCAGTTTAAGGGGACAGGGCAATCAGCCCCAGCATTTT
CASSLRGQGNQPQHF
>-|TRBV28|TRBD1|TRBJ2-3
TGTGCCACCGGGGGACAGGGGGCTGGAGGGACAGATACGCAGTATTTT
CATGGQGAGGTDTQYF
>few|TRBV4-3|-|TRBJ2-6
TGCGCCAGCAGCCAAGGACAGGCCGCCTCTGGGGCCAACGTCCTGACTTTC
CASSQGQAASGANVLTF
>few|TRBV4-3|TRBD1|TRBJ1-2
TGCGCCAGCAGCCAACTGACAGGGGGCTATGGCTACACCTTC
CASSQLTGGYGYTF
>-|TRBV7-2|TRBD2|TRBJ2-2
TGTGCCAGCAGCTTAGTTAGCGGGGGGTACACCGGGGAGCTGTTTTTT
CASSLVSGGYTGELFF
>-|TRBV5-6|TRBD1|TRBJ2-4
TGTGCCAGCAGCGCGGGACAGGTTAAAAACATTCAGTACTTC
CASSAGQVKNIQYF
>-|TRBV30|-|TRBJ2-4
TGTGCCTGGAGTCTCCGGGGGGCGGGCAAAAACATTCAGTACTTC
CAWSLRGAGKNIQYF
>-|TRBV18|-|TRBJ1-1
TGTGCCAGCTCACCAGACAGGTGGACTGAAGCTTTCTTT
CASSPDRWTEAFF
>-|TRBV9|-|TRBJ2-5
TGTGCCAGCAGCGTAGCTCCCCCGGGGGAGACCCAGTACTTC
CASSVAPPGETQYF
>-|TRBV25-1|TRBD2|TRBJ2-7
TGTGCCAGCGGGTTTCTAGCGGGAGGTGGAGAGCAGTACTTC
CASGFLAGGGEQYF
>few|TRBV5-1|TRBD1|TRBJ2-3
TGCGCCAGCAGCAAGGACAGGGGAATTGCAGATACGCAGTATTTT
CASSKDRGIADTQYF
>few|TRBV18|TRBD1|TRBJ1-2
TGTGCCAGCTCAACCGGACAGGGGGCGTCCTATGGCTACACCTTC
CASSTGQGASYGYTF
>once|TRBV30|-|TRBJ2-7
TGTGCCTGGAGTTTAGGCGGCTACGAGCAGTACTTC
CAWSLGGYEQYF
>-|TRBV5-4|TRBD1|TRBJ2-2
TGTGCCAGCAGCCGTTTTTCCGGGACAGGTTTGAACACCGGGGAGCTGTTTTTT
CASSRFSGTGLNTGELFF
>-|TRBV9|-|TRBJ2-3
TGTGCCAGCAGCGTAGACCGGGGAGATACGCAGTATTTT
CASSVDRGDTQYF
>few|TRBV5-1|-|TRBJ2-2
TGCGCCAGCAGAGGGGTTGGAGAGCTGTTTTTT
CASRGVGELFF
>-|TRBV15|-|TRBJ2-3
TGTGCCACCAGCAGACTAGCGACCCCAGATACGCAGTATTTT
CATSRLATPDTQYF